The text below deals with one T cell receptor (beta chain). Antigen unknown. The donors belonged to the approximately 120-subject validation cohort, separate from the roughly 650-subject first cohort. These data belong to a study of cytomegalovirus exposure and HLA in healthy donors. In germline, CDR1 is MDHEN, CDR2 SYDVKM. V gave up 3 bases and J gave up 7 bases, with 12 bases separating them. CDR3 length: 14 residues. Sequencing used immunoSEQ multiplex PCR; TCRdb keeps in-frame clones, though not all of them. The sample has around 400,000 clones, approximately 90% seen once. Study-level points and caveats: Most sequenced TCRs were rare (though some public TCRs occurred in many donors). Clusters of TCRs from the first cohort tended to co-occur in the roughly 120 validation repertoires (as a later analysis found). Cytomegalovirus status was reportedly diagnosed by the classifier with high sensitivity and specificity.

The V gene is TRBV28, the J gene TRBJ2-2; D is unclear. This receptor was identified in a woman in her late teens or twenties in good health and CMV-seronegative. The source material was PBMCs. The CDR3 DNA sequence: TGTGCCAGCAGTTTTTCCGGGTCGGGCGGGGAGCTGTTTTTT. It translates to CASSFSGSGGELFF.